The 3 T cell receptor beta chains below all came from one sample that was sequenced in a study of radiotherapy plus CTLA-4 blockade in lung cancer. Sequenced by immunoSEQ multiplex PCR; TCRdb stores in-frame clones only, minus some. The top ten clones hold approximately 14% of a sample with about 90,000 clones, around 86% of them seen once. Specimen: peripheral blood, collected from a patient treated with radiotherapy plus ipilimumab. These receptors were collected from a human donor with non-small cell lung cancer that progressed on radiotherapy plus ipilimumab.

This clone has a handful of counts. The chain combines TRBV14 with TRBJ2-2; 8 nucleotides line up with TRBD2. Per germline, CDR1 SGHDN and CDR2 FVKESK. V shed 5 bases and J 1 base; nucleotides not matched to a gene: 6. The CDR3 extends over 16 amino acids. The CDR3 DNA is TGTGCCAGCAGCTTGGCGGGGGGATGGAACACCGGGGAGCTGTTTTTT. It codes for CASSLAGGWNTGELFF.

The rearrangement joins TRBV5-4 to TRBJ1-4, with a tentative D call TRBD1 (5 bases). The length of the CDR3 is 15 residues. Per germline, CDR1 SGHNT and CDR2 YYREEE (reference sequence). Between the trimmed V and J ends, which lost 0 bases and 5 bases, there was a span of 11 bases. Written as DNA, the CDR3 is TGTGCCAGCAGCTTGGAGACCGGGGGGAATGAAAAACTGTTTTTT. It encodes CASSLETGGNEKLFF. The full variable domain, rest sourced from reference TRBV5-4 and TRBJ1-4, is ETGVTQSPTHLIKTRGQQVTLRCSSQSGHNTVSWYQQALGQGPQFIFQYYREEENGRGNFPPRFSGLQFPNYSSELNVNALELDDSALYLCASSLETGGNEKLFFGSGTQLSVL.

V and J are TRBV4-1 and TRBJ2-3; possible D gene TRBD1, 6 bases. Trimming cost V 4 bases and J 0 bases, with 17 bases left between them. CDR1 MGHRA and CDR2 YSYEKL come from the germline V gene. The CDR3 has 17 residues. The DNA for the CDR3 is TGCGCCAGCAGCCGGGACACCGGACCTACTAGCACAGATACGCAGTATTTT. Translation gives CASSRDTGPTSTDTQYF.